What follows is one T cell receptor beta chain and its context. The antigen is unknown. This sample is drawn from a study of CD8 T cells in ankylosing spondylitis. Regarding the study as a whole: A TCR beta motif of several highly homologous variants seemed to mark ankylosing spondylitis blood.

Making use of molecular barcodes, quantitative 5'-RACE generated TCR beta libraries. Each CDR3 protein is one row after TCRdb ran MiXCR on the 5' RACE reads. The table includes 750,000 to 850,000 distinct CDR3 sequences, roughly 10% detected once. The material sequenced was blood, either unsorted or a sorted T cell fraction (not recorded which). The TCR originated in a male donor with ankylosing spondylitis.

CDR3 in amino acids: CASSTLGLAGVGNIQYF. CDR3 sequence (DNA): TGCGCCAGCAGCACCCTGGGACTAGCGGGAGTGGGGAACATTCAGTACTTC. J is TRBJ2-4 and V is TRBV5-1; 14 nucleotides agree with TRBD2. CDR3 length: 17 residues. Per germline, CDR1 SGHRS and CDR2 YFSETQ. With 4 bases clipped from V and 7 bases from J, the junction kept 10 bases outside the gene matches.